A selection of T cell receptor beta chains follows, all from one sample in a study of early T cells in non-severe SARS-CoV-2 infection. TCRdb reanalysed the 5' RACE reads using MiXCR and keeps one entry per CDR3 protein. The sample shows under 60,000 distinct CDR3 sequences, less than 9.5% of them seen only once. The sample consisted of whole blood. The source is an adult who was a healthcare worker with PCR-confirmed SARS-CoV-2 infection or an uninfected control (not recorded which). The CDR3 runs from the conserved cysteine through the conserved F or W. Fields, in order: V gene, D gene, J gene, clone size, CDR3 DNA, CDR3 protein. D genes are given only for firm matches. Expanded clones get a size class; other rows say once, few or many, or leave the size out.

V: TRBV20-1; D: TRBD1; J: TRBJ1-5; size: many; DNA: TGCAGTGCCCAGGCGACAGGGTATAGCAATCAGCCCCAGCATTTT; CDR3: CSAQATGYSNQPQHF
V: TRBV12-3/TRBV12-4; D: TRBD2; J: TRBJ2-3; size: NA; DNA: TGTGCCACTACCACCGGGGTGCGGGGGAGCACAGATACGCAGTATTTT; CDR3: CATTTGVRGSTDTQYF
V: TRBV7-6; D: NA; J: TRBJ2-5; size: NA; DNA: TGTGCCAGCAGCTTAATCCAAGAGACCCAGTACTTC; CDR3: CASSLIQETQYF
V: TRBV28; D: TRBD2; J: TRBJ2-5; size: NA; DNA: TGTGCCAGCAACCCTCCGGGACTAGCGGAGGGGGAGACCCAGTACTTC; CDR3: CASNPPGLAEGETQYF
V: TRBV7-9; D: NA; J: TRBJ1-4; size: NA; DNA: TGTGCCAGCAGCTTCGGAAGCTCTAATGAAAAACTGTTTTTT; CDR3: CASSFGSSNEKLFF
V: TRBV3-1; D: TRBD1; J: TRBJ1-2; size: many; DNA: TGTGCCAGCAGCCGAGACAGGGGGGGCTACACCTTC; CDR3: CASSRDRGGYTF
V: TRBV6-5; D: TRBD2; J: TRBJ2-2; size: NA; DNA: TGTGCCAGCAGTTTCGGGACTAGCGGGAGATCGGGGGAGCTGTTTTTT; CDR3: CASSFGTSGRSGELFF
V: TRBV20-1; D: NA; J: TRBJ1-2; size: NA; DNA: TGCAGTGCAGCCCTATCCGACTATGGCTACACCTTC; CDR3: CSAALSDYGYTF
V: TRBV29-1; D: NA; J: TRBJ1-1; size: few; DNA: TGCAGCGTTGAAAAACACCTGAACACTGAAGCTTTCTTT; CDR3: CSVEKHLNTEAFF
V: TRBV20-1; D: NA; J: TRBJ1-6; size: few; DNA: TGCAGTGCTAGAGAGGTACAACAGAGAACTAATTCACCCCTCCACTTT; CDR3: CSAREVQQRTNSPLHF
V: TRBV19; D: TRBD2; J: TRBJ2-3; size: few; DNA: TGTGCCAGTACCTCCCGGGGGGCTAGCGGGAGGGCGCAGTATTTT; CDR3: CASTSRGASGRAQYF
V: TRBV30; D: NA; J: TRBJ2-7; size: NA; DNA: TGTGCCTGGAGCCACGACAGGTACGAGCAGTACTTC; CDR3: CAWSHDRYEQYF
V: TRBV28; D: NA; J: TRBJ2-2; size: NA; DNA: TGTGCCAGCAGTTTATACTCCAGGGGCTGGAACACCGGGGAGCTGTTTTTT; CDR3: CASSLYSRGWNTGELFF
V: TRBV7-2; D: TRBD2; J: TRBJ2-1; size: few; DNA: TGTGCCAGCAGCCCTGCTAGCGGGAGTGGCTATGAGCAGTTCTTC; CDR3: CASSPASGSGYEQFF
V: TRBV10-1; D: NA; J: TRBJ2-6; size: few; DNA: TGCGCCAGCAGTGATGGTCCAGGGGCGAACTCTGGGGCCAACGTCCTGACTTTC; CDR3: CASSDGPGANSGANVLTF
V: TRBV6-5; D: TRBD2; J: TRBJ2-7; size: many; DNA: TGTGCCAGCAGCAAGGGCGGGACTAGCGGGGCCAGGGGTTACTACGAGCAGTACTTC; CDR3: CASSKGGTSGARGYYEQYF
V: TRBV5-1; D: NA; J: TRBJ1-2; size: NA; DNA: TGCGCCAGCAGCTTGGCAGGGACTACATATGGCTACACCTTC; CDR3: CASSLAGTTYGYTF
V: TRBV25-1; D: NA; J: TRBJ2-1; size: NA; DNA: TGTGCCAGCAGTCCCGATGGCGAGCAGTTCTTC; CDR3: CASSPDGEQFF
V: TRBV7-2; D: TRBD2; J: TRBJ2-5; size: many; DNA: TGTGCCAGCTCTCGGGGGGGCGAAGAGACCCAGTACTTC; CDR3: CASSRGGEETQYF
V: TRBV30; D: TRBD1; J: TRBJ1-2; size: few; DNA: TGTGCCTGGAGTATCTCCCGGACAGGAGGTGGCTACACCTTC; CDR3: CAWSISRTGGGYTF
V: TRBV20-1; D: NA; J: TRBJ2-3; size: NA; DNA: TGCAGTGCTAGATATAGTTTGGGCACAGATACGCAGTATTTT; CDR3: CSARYSLGTDTQYF
V: TRBV7-9; D: NA; J: TRBJ2-1; size: few; DNA: TGTGCCAGCAGCCCCCGCTTAGGCGCTCAGTTCTTC; CDR3: CASSPRLGAQFF
V: TRBV29-1; D: NA; J: TRBJ1-4; size: few; DNA: TGCAGCGTTGTGGGGAATCATGAAAAACTGTTTTTT; CDR3: CSVVGNHEKLFF
V: TRBV20-1; D: NA; J: TRBJ1-6; size: few; DNA: TGCAGTGCTAGTTTACGAAGCTCCTATAATTCACCCCTCCACTTT; CDR3: CSASLRSSYNSPLHF
V: TRBV11-2; D: NA; J: TRBJ1-2; size: many; DNA: TGTGCCAGCAGCCCTAGGGCAGACGGCTATGGCTACACCTTC; CDR3: CASSPRADGYGYTF
V: TRBV5-4; D: NA; J: TRBJ2-5; size: NA; DNA: TGTGCCAGCAGCTTGGGAGCGCCAGTCCAAGAGACCCAGTACTTC; CDR3: CASSLGAPVQETQYF
V: TRBV20-1; D: NA; J: TRBJ2-6; size: NA; DNA: TGCAGTTGTAGAGGCTCTGGGGCCAACGTCCTGACTTTC; CDR3: CSCRGSGANVLTF
V: TRBV7-8; D: TRBD2; J: TRBJ2-7; size: many; DNA: TGTGCCAGCAGCTCCGGACCGGGACTAGAATACGAGCAGTACTTC; CDR3: CASSSGPGLEYEQYF
V: TRBV12-3/TRBV12-4; D: NA; J: TRBJ2-7; size: many; DNA: TGTGCCAGCAGTTTAGGCGGAATCTCCTACGAGCAGTACTTC; CDR3: CASSLGGISYEQYF
V: TRBV2; D: NA; J: TRBJ2-3; size: NA; DNA: TGTGCCAGCAGTGAAGCCCTTAGCACAGATACGCAGTATTTT; CDR3: CASSEALSTDTQYF
V: TRBV5-1; D: NA; J: TRBJ2-3; size: NA; DNA: TGCGCCAGCAGCGGGGAGGGACAGACCACAGATACGCAGTATTTT; CDR3: CASSGEGQTTDTQYF
V: TRBV4-1; D: NA; J: TRBJ2-3; size: NA; DNA: TGCGCCAGCAGCCAACCCACAGATACGCAGTATTTT; CDR3: CASSQPTDTQYF
V: TRBV4-1; D: NA; J: TRBJ2-7; size: few; DNA: TGCGCCAGCAGCCAAGTTTGGACAGAAACCTACGAGCAGTACTTC; CDR3: CASSQVWTETYEQYF
V: TRBV6-6; D: NA; J: TRBJ2-6; size: many; DNA: TGTGCCAGCAGTTCAGGGAGCGGGGCCAACGTCCTGACTTTC; CDR3: CASSSGSGANVLTF
V: TRBV12-3/TRBV12-4; D: NA; J: TRBJ1-5; size: NA; DNA: TGTACCAGCAGTTTAGCGGGGGATCAGCCCCAGCATTTT; CDR3: CTSSLAGDQPQHF
V: TRBV13; D: TRBD1; J: TRBJ2-1; size: many; DNA: TGTGCCAGCAGCCCAAATCCGGGACAGGAACAAAATGAGCAGTTCTTC; CDR3: CASSPNPGQEQNEQFF
V: TRBV18; D: NA; J: TRBJ1-1; size: NA; DNA: TGTGCCAGCTCACCACAGCAGGGGATGGACACTGAAGCTTTCTTT; CDR3: CASSPQQGMDTEAFF
V: TRBV4-1; D: NA; J: TRBJ1-5; size: few; DNA: TGCGCCAGCAGCCAAGATGGGTATAGCAATCAGCCCCAGCATTTT; CDR3: CASSQDGYSNQPQHF
V: TRBV29-1; D: NA; J: TRBJ1-2; size: many; DNA: TGCAGCGTTCGCAGGGACGTGGAGGGCTACACCTTC; CDR3: CSVRRDVEGYTF
V: TRBV2; D: NA; J: TRBJ2-2; size: NA; DNA: TGTGCCAGCTACCGGGACCGTAACACCGGGGAGCTGTTTTTT; CDR3: CASYRDRNTGELFF
V: TRBV7-8; D: NA; J: TRBJ2-2; size: NA; DNA: TGTGCCAGCAGCTCTCCCGGGGCCTGGGGCACCGGGGAGCTGTTTTTT; CDR3: CASSSPGAWGTGELFF
V: TRBV5-1; D: TRBD1; J: TRBJ2-7; size: NA; DNA: TGCGCCAGCAGCTCCGGGACAGGTTGGGACGAGCAGTACTTC; CDR3: CASSSGTGWDEQYF
V: TRBV4-1; D: TRBD2; J: TRBJ2-7; size: many; DNA: TGCGCCAGCAGCCAAGCAACTACTAGCGTACCCTACGAGCAGTACTTC; CDR3: CASSQATTSVPYEQYF
V: TRBV28; D: TRBD2; J: TRBJ2-1; size: NA; DNA: TGTGCCAGCAGAAGCGGGAGCTCCTACAATGAGCAGTTCTTC; CDR3: CASRSGSSYNEQFF
V: TRBV7-3; D: TRBD2; J: TRBJ2-3; size: NA; DNA: TGTGCCAGCAGCCGGAGCGGGAGGCCCACAGATACGCAGTATTTT; CDR3: CASSRSGRPTDTQYF
V: TRBV20-1; D: NA; J: TRBJ1-3; size: few; DNA: TGCAGTGCCAGAAAAAGGGAGACAAGTAACTCTGGAAACACCATATATTTT; CDR3: CSARKRETSNSGNTIYF
V: TRBV7-9; D: TRBD2; J: TRBJ2-1; size: many; DNA: TGTGCCAGCAGTCTACTTGCGGGAGGCTATGAGCAGTTCTTC; CDR3: CASSLLAGGYEQFF
V: TRBV3-1; D: NA; J: TRBJ2-4; size: NA; DNA: TGTGCCAGCAGCCCAGAGGGACCGGCCAAAAACATTCAGTACTTC; CDR3: CASSPEGPAKNIQYF